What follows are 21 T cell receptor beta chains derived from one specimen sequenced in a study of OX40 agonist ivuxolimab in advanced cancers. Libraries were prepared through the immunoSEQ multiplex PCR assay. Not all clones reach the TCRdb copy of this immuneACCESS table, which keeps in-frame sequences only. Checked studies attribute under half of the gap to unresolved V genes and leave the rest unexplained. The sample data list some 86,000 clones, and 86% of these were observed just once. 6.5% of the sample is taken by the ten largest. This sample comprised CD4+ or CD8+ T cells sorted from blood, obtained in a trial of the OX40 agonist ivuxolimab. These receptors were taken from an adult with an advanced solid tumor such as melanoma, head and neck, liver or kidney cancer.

The CDR3: CASSLTGSYGYTF. The CDR3 region has the DNA TGTGCCAGCAGCTTAACAGGGAGCTATGGCTACACCTTC. The V and J genes are TRBV7-2 and TRBJ1-2; D is perhaps TRBD1 (6 bases). Germline CDR1 and CDR2: SGHTA and FQGNSA. CDR3 length: 13 amino acids. The germline V and J ends were trimmed by 2 bases and 4 bases, with 8 bases remaining between them.

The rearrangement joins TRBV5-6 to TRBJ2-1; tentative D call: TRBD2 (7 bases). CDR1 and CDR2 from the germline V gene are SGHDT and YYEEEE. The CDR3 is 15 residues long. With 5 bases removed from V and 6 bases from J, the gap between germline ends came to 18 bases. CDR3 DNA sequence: TGTGCCAGCAGTTCCGTCGGGGGGCCCCTCAATGAGCAGTTCTTC. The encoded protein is CASSSVGGPLNEQFF.

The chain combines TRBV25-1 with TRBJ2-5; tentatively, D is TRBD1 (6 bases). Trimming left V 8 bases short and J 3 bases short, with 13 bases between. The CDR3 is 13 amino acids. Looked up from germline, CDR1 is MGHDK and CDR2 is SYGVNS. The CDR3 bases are TGTGCCAGCGGGGGCAGGGGAAAAGAGACCCAGTACTTC. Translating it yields CASGGRGKETQYF.

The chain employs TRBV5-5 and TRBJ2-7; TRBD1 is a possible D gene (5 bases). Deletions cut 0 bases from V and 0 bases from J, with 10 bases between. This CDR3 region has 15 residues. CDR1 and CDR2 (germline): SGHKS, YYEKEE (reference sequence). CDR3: CASSLGLDNSYEQYF. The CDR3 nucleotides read TGTGCCAGCAGCTTGGGTCTGGACAACTCCTACGAGCAGTACTTC.

The DNA for the CDR3 is TGTGCCAGCAGTTCCTCGTCTCTAATACAGCCCCAGCATTTT. Protein product: CASSSSSLIQPQHF. V and J are TRBV27 and TRBJ1-5; no definite D call. The germline V gene encodes CDR1 MNHEY and CDR2 SMNVEV (reference sequence). The CDR3 runs to 14 residues. V lost 4 bases, J lost 7 bases, and 14 bases lay in between.

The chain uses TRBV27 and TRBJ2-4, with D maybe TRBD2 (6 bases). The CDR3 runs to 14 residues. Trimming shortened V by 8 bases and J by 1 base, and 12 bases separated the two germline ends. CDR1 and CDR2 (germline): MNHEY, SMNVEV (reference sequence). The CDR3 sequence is CASWTRGAKNIQYF. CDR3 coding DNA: TGTGCCAGCTGGACCCGGGGGGCCAAAAACATTCAGTACTTC.

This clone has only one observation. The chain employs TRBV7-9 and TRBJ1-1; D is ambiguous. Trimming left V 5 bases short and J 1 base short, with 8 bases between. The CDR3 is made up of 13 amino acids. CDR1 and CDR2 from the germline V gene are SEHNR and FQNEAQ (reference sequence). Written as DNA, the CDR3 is TGTGCCAGCAGCCGGGCAGGGAACACTGAAGCTTTCTTT. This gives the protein CASSRAGNTEAFF.

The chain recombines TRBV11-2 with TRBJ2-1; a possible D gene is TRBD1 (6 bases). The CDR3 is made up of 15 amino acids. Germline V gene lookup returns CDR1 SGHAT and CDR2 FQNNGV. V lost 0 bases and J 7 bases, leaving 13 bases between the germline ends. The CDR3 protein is CASSLDTGSLNEQFF. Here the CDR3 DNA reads TGTGCCAGCAGCTTAGATACAGGGAGTCTGAATGAGCAGTTCTTC.

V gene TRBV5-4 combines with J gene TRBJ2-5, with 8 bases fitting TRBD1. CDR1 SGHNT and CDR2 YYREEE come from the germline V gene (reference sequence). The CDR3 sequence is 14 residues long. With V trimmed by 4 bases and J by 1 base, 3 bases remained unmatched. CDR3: CASSLQGGQETQYF. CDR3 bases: TGTGCCAGCAGCCTACAGGGGGGCCAAGAGACCCAGTACTTC.

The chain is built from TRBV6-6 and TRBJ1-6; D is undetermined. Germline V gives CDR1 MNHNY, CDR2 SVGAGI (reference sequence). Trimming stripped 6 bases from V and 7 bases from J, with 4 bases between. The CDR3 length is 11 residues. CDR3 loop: CASRENSPLHF. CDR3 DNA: TGTGCCAGCAGGGAGAATTCACCCCTCCACTTT.

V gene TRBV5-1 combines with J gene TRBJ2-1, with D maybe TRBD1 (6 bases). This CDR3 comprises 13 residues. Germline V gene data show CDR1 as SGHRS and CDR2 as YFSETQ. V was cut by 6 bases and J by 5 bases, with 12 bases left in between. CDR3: CASTIQGNNEQFF. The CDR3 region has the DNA TGCGCCAGCACTATACAGGGAAACAATGAGCAGTTCTTC. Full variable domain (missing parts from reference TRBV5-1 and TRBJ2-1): KAGVTQTPRYLIKTRGQQVTLSCSPISGHRSVSWYQQTPGQGLQFLFEYFSETQRNKGNFPGRFSGRQFSNSRSEMNVSTLELGDSALYLCASTIQGNNEQFFGPGTRLTVL.

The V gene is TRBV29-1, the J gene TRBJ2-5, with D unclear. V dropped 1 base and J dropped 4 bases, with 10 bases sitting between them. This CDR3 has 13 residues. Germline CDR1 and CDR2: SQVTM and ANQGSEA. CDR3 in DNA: TGCAGCGTTGAAGGAGGTAGCCGAGAGACCCAGTACTTC. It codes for CSVEGGSRETQYF.

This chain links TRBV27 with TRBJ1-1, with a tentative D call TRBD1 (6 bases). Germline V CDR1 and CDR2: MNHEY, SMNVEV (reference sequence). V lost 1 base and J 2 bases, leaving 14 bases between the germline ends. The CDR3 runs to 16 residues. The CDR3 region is CASSLWWAGDNTEAFF. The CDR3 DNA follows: TGTGCCAGCAGTTTATGGTGGGCAGGGGATAACACTGAAGCTTTCTTT.

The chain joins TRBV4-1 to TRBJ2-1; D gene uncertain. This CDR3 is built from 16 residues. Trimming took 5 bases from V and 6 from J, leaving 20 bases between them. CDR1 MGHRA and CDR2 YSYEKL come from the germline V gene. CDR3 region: CASSSGGVRERNEQFF. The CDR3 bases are TGCGCCAGCAGCTCCGGTGGTGTAAGAGAGCGCAATGAGCAGTTCTTC.

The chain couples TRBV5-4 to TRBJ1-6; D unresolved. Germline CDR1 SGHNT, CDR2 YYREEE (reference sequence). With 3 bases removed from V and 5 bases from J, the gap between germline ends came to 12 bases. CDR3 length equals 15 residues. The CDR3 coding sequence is TGTGCCAGCAGCTCGCGGACGGCCGATAATTCACCCCTCCACTTT. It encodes CASSSRTADNSPLHF.

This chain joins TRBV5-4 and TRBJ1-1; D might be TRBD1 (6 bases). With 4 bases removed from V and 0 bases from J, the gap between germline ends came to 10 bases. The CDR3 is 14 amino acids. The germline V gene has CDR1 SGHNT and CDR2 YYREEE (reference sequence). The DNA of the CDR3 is TGTGCCAGCAGCGCAGGACAGTTGAACACTGAAGCTTTCTTT. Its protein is CASSAGQLNTEAFF.

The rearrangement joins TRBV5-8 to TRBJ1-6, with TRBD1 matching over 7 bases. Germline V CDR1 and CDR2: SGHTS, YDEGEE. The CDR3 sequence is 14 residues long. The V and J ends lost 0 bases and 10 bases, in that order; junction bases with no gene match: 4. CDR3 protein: CASSLATGVSPLHF. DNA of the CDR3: TGTGCCAGCAGCTTGGCAACAGGGGTCTCACCCCTCCACTTT.

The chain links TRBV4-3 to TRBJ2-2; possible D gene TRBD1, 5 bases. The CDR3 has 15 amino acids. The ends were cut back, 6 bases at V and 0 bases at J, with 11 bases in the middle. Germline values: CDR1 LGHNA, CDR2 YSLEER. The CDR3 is CASSLGHSNTGELFF. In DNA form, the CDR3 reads TGCGCCAGCAGTCTAGGACATTCGAACACCGGGGAGCTGTTTTTT.

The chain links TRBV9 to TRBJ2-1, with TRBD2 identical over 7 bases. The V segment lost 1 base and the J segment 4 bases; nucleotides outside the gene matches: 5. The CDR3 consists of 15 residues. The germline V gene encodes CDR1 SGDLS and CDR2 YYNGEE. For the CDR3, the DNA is TGTGCCAGCAGCGTAACGACTAGCAGGTACAATGAGCAGTTCTTC. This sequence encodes CASSVTTSRYNEQFF.

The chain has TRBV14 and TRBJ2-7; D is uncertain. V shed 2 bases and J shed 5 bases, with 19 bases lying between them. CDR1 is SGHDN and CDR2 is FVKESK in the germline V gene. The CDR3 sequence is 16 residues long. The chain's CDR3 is CASSQSPLFRSHEQYF. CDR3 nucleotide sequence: TGTGCCAGCAGCCAATCACCTCTTTTTCGTTCCCACGAGCAGTACTTC.

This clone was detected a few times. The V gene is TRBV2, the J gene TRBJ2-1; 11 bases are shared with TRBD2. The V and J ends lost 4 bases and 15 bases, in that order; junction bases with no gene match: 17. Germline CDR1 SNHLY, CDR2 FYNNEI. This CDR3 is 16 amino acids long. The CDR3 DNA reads TGTGCCAGCAGTGCCCCCTCACTAGCGGGAGACCCCGAGGGGTTCTTC. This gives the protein CASSAPSLAGDPEGFF.